These 15 T cell receptor beta chains were all obtained from the same sample, sequenced in a study of human T cells and chemical hapten exposure. In TCRdb, the RACE reads were re-called with MiXCR into one record per CDR3 protein. The sample includes fewer than 85,000 distinct CDR3 sequences, approximately 8.1% of them seen just once. Specified time point: healthy volunteer bleed at 6 weeks. The starting material, unfractionated whole blood, was used for total RNA extraction. The sequenced material came from whole blood. These receptors were collected from a female donor in good health. Some clones in this sample may be carry-over from other donors' samples.

This clonotype showed up just a few times. The gene calls are TRBV7-8 and TRBJ2-3; D is unclear. Germline loops: CDR1 SGHVS, CDR2 FQNEAQ. V lost 1 base and J lost 5, with 13 bases in between. This CDR3 region has 15 residues. The CDR3, as DNA: TGTGCCAGCAGCTTAGACGTGGTTAGTTTAGATACGCAGTATTTT. Amino acid sequence: CASSLDVVSLDTQYF.

A few counts support this clonotype. The chain combines TRBV15 with TRBJ1-2, with D perhaps TRBD1 (5 bases). V lost 0 bases and J 4 bases, leaving 9 bases between the germline ends. Germline V gene sequence: CDR1 LNHNV, CDR2 YYDKDF (reference sequence). The CDR3 spans 14 residues. For the CDR3, the DNA is TGTGCCACCAGCAGAGACCGGGACCTCTATGGCTACACCTTC. Its translation is CATSRDRDLYGYTF.

The chain recombines TRBV7-2 with TRBJ2-1; D is unclear. CDR1 and CDR2 from the germline V gene are SGHTA and FQGNSA. V gave up 5 bases and J gave up 0 bases, with 11 bases separating them. This CDR3 is 15 amino acids long. CDR3 nucleotide sequence: TGTGCCAGCAGCCCGTCGAGAAACTCCTACAATGAGCAGTTCTTC. As protein: CASSPSRNSYNEQFF.

This CDR3 is CASSLVGTSRNTEAFF. The DNA of the CDR3 is TGTGCCAGCAGTTTAGTGGGGACAAGCAGGAACACTGAAGCTTTCTTT. The rearrangement uses TRBV12-3 or TRBV12-4 and TRBJ1-1; weak D call: TRBD1 (6 bases). The CDR3 runs 16 residues. Trimming stripped 1 base from V and 1 base from J, with 13 bases between.

This clonotype was detected ten times or more. The chain joins TRBV4-1 to TRBJ1-1; 8 bases map to TRBD1. CDR1 and CDR2 (germline): MGHRA, YSYEKL. With 0 bases clipped from V and 3 bases from J, the junction kept 3 bases outside the gene matches. The CDR3 spans 15 residues. The CDR3 loop reads CASSQEVTGDTEAFF. CDR3 coding DNA: TGCGCCAGCAGCCAAGAGGTGACAGGGGACACTGAAGCTTTCTTT.

In this sample, this clonotype turned up many times. The J gene is TRBJ2-7, the V gene TRBV7-8; D is possibly TRBD2 (5 bases). From germline, CDR1 is SGHVS and CDR2 FQNEAQ. Trimming left V 4 bases short and J 5 bases short, with 15 bases between. The CDR3 consists of 14 residues. The CDR3 loop reads CASSSGTRADEQYF. As DNA, the CDR3 is TGTGCCAGCAGCTCGGGAACAAGAGCGGACGAGCAGTACTTC.

Only a few counts were recorded for this clonotype. This chain links TRBV6-5 with TRBJ2-6; D remains unclear. In germline, CDR1 is MNHEY, CDR2 SVGAGI. Trimming took off 2 bases at V and 0 bases at J, with 5 bases between the two ends. The CDR3 loop spans 15 amino acids. The CDR3 DNA follows: TGTGCCAGCAGTTACCAGGCCTCTGGGGCCAACGTCCTGACTTTC. Translated, it gives CASSYQASGANVLTF.

This clonotype was seen a few times. V is TRBV13 and J is TRBJ2-3; 12 nucleotides match TRBD2. The CDR3 has 16 residues. Germline-derived CDR1 and CDR2 are PRHDT and FYEKMQ (reference sequence). The J segment lost 3 bases and the V segment lost 4 bases, leaving 5 bases of the junction unmatched. CDR3 nucleotides: TGTGCCAGCAGCTACAGACTAGCGGGGGCGACAGATACGCAGTATTTT. This codes for CASSYRLAGATDTQYF. Filled out from reference TRBV13 and TRBJ2-3, the complete variable domain reads AAGVIQSPRHLIKEKRETATLKCYPIPRHDTVYWYQQGPGQDPQFLISFYEKMQSDKGSIPDRFSAQQFSDYHSELNMSSLELGDSALYFCASSYRLAGATDTQYFGPGTRLTVL.

This clonotype was observed at least ten times. V is TRBV29-1 and J is TRBJ2-1; weak D call: TRBD2 (5 bases). The CDR3 loop spans 12 amino acids. Trimming cost V 7 bases and J 4 bases, with 11 bases left between them. Germline V gives CDR1 SQVTM, CDR2 ANQGSEA. The CDR3 here is CSADWDYNEQFF. The DNA for the CDR3 is TGCAGCGCGGACTGGGATTACAATGAGCAGTTCTTC.

Many counts were recorded for this clonotype. Here the CDR3 DNA reads TGTGCCAGCATCGCAGGTGGGGGTTTTATGGGCACTGAAGCTTTCTTT. Translated, it gives CASIAGGGFMGTEAFF. The chain recombines TRBV25-1 with TRBJ1-1; weak D call: TRBD1 (5 bases). CDR1 and CDR2 (germline): MGHDK, SYGVNS. The CDR3 is 16 residues long. V was trimmed by 7 bases and J by 4 bases, leaving 22 bases between them.

This clonotype occurred many times. The chain has TRBV4-3 and TRBJ1-1; 11 nucleotides match TRBD1. This CDR3 comprises 19 residues. In germline, CDR1 is LGHNA, CDR2 YSLEER. J lost 2 bases, V lost 2 bases, and 13 bases had no gene match. CDR3 protein: CASSQRTWGQGGKNTEAFF. The CDR3 DNA is TGCGCCAGCAGCCAAAGAACCTGGGGACAGGGGGGTAAAAACACTGAAGCTTTCTTT.

This clonotype was seen repeatedly, ten times or more. This chain connects TRBV14 to TRBJ2-7, with D perhaps matching TRBD1 (6 bases). The V and J ends lost 3 bases and 3 bases respectively, with 18 bases between them. Per the germline V gene, CDR1 is SGHDN and CDR2 is FVKESK. CDR3 length equals 16 residues. CDR3 region: CASSQYYRDGFYEQYF. The CDR3 coding sequence is TGTGCCAGCAGCCAGTACTACAGGGACGGGTTCTACGAGCAGTACTTC.

This clonotype was counted at least ten times. The V call is TRBV9, the J call TRBJ2-3; TRBD1 might be the D (5 bases). In germline, CDR1 is SGDLS, CDR2 YYNGEE. The CDR3 loop spans 13 amino acids. V was cut by 1 base and J by 4 bases, with 7 bases left in between. In DNA, the CDR3 is TGTGCCAGCAGCGTAAGGGGCTCAGATACGCAGTATTTT. This codes for CASSVRGSDTQYF.

V is TRBV29-1 and J is TRBJ1-1; 7 bases align to TRBD1. CDR3 size: 14 residues. The germline gives CDR1 SQVTM, CDR2 ANQGSEA. After removal of 7 bases from V and 7 bases from J, the junction contained 15 bases not matched to a gene. CDR3 sequence (DNA): TGCAGCGCAACGAGAACAGGGGTTCAGGGTGAAGCTTTCTTT. Amino acid sequence: CSATRTGVQGEAFF.

This clonotype showed up many times. The chain is built from TRBV20-1 and TRBJ2-4, with 7 bases aligning to TRBD1. The germline gives CDR1 DFQATT, CDR2 SNEGSKA (reference sequence). Unmatched junction bases numbered 14, after V lost 6 bases and J lost 6 bases. This CDR3 region has 15 residues. The CDR3 bases are TGCAGTGCAAACCGGGACAGCCGCCAACGAAACATTCAGTACTTC. It encodes CSANRDSRQRNIQYF.